A selection of T cell receptor beta chains follows, all from one sample in a study of CD8+CD57+ T cells in acquired aplastic anemia. TCRdb used MiXCR to reprocess the reads, holding one entry per CDR3 protein. The sample consists of fewer than 250,000 distinct CDR3 sequences, around 46% of them appearing once. Sample: sorted CD4+, CD8+, or CD8+CD57+ T cells (not recorded which) from PBMCs. The receptors come from a human donor with aplastic anemia. Both conserved end residues are trimmed from each CDR3. Each record gives: clone size, J gene, V gene, CDR3 protein. Expanded clones get a size class; other rows say once, few or many, or leave the size out.

abundance: few; j_gene: TRBJ1-2; v_gene: TRBV27; CDR3aa: ASSLSPGYGYT
abundance: many; j_gene: TRBJ1-5; v_gene: TRBV12-3/TRBV12-4; CDR3aa: ASSLATLRSNQPQH
abundance: .; j_gene: TRBJ2-7; v_gene: TRBV25-1; CDR3aa: ASSERDRGPTYEQY
abundance: .; j_gene: TRBJ1-2; v_gene: TRBV10-3; CDR3aa: AISEHTTGLNGYT
abundance: .; j_gene: TRBJ2-7; v_gene: TRBV5-5; CDR3aa: ASTGTDSYEQY
abundance: .; j_gene: TRBJ1-2; v_gene: TRBV20-1; CDR3aa: SANPHSGTGHGYT
abundance: few; j_gene: TRBJ2-7; v_gene: TRBV29-1; CDR3aa: SVRSGISHEQY
abundance: many; j_gene: TRBJ1-2; v_gene: TRBV12-3/TRBV12-4; CDR3aa: ASIHPEDYGYT
abundance: once; j_gene: TRBJ2-3; v_gene: TRBV4-2; CDR3aa: ASRTSGRGTDTQY
abundance: many; j_gene: TRBJ2-1; v_gene: TRBV20-1; CDR3aa: SARGLINEQF
abundance: few; j_gene: TRBJ2-5; v_gene: TRBV11-2; CDR3aa: ASSFRRDYDETQY
abundance: once; j_gene: TRBJ1-1; v_gene: TRBV29-1; CDR3aa: SVETGNTEAF
abundance: many; j_gene: TRBJ1-5; v_gene: TRBV7-9; CDR3aa: ASSLADRVENQPQH
abundance: .; j_gene: TRBJ1-5; v_gene: TRBV15; CDR3aa: ATSRFDRIRNQPQH
abundance: many; j_gene: TRBJ2-7; v_gene: TRBV19; CDR3aa: ASSIMGNEQY
abundance: many; j_gene: TRBJ1-2; v_gene: TRBV12-3/TRBV12-4; CDR3aa: ASRGQGNYGYT
abundance: .; j_gene: TRBJ2-7; v_gene: TRBV2; CDR3aa: ASRPGTSVEQY
abundance: .; j_gene: TRBJ2-7; v_gene: TRBV24-1; CDR3aa: ASEGDSVGEQY
abundance: many; j_gene: TRBJ2-7; v_gene: TRBV7-8; CDR3aa: ASSLARLAGTYEQY
abundance: .; j_gene: TRBJ2-5; v_gene: TRBV7-3; CDR3aa: ASSMAGRGHQETQY
abundance: many; j_gene: TRBJ2-7; v_gene: TRBV7-8; CDR3aa: ASSTGLAGSYEQY
abundance: many; j_gene: TRBJ1-3; v_gene: TRBV20-1; CDR3aa: SARTVFGNTIY
abundance: few; j_gene: TRBJ1-4; v_gene: TRBV15; CDR3aa: ATRIDRNEKLF
abundance: many; j_gene: TRBJ2-3; v_gene: TRBV7-9; CDR3aa: ASSTPMRTDHTSTDTQY
abundance: many; j_gene: TRBJ2-7; v_gene: TRBV5-8; CDR3aa: ASSSLPGSEQY
abundance: .; j_gene: TRBJ2-3; v_gene: TRBV7-2; CDR3aa: ASSSNPRLFEDTQY
abundance: many; j_gene: TRBJ2-5; v_gene: TRBV28; CDR3aa: ASSMGQTYQETQY
abundance: few; j_gene: TRBJ2-5; v_gene: TRBV5-1; CDR3aa: ASSKGLAGSNQETQY
abundance: .; j_gene: TRBJ2-1; v_gene: TRBV25-1; CDR3aa: ASSDRTGFNEQF
abundance: many; j_gene: TRBJ1-2; v_gene: TRBV18; CDR3aa: ASSQTENYGYT
abundance: .; j_gene: TRBJ2-7; v_gene: TRBV24-1; CDR3aa: ASRPTGGSEQY
abundance: few; j_gene: TRBJ1-4; v_gene: TRBV7-2; CDR3aa: ASSLVRTNEKLF
abundance: .; j_gene: TRBJ1-1; v_gene: TRBV2; CDR3aa: ASSQDSREAF
abundance: .; j_gene: TRBJ2-1; v_gene: TRBV30; CDR3aa: AWGQGAYEQF
abundance: many; j_gene: TRBJ2-3; v_gene: TRBV7-8; CDR3aa: ASSSGQIAGAYTDTQY
abundance: many; j_gene: TRBJ1-5; v_gene: TRBV16; CDR3aa: ASSLKPGTGNQPQH
abundance: once; j_gene: TRBJ2-2; v_gene: TRBV12-3/TRBV12-4; CDR3aa: ASSPSSGTGELL
abundance: many; j_gene: TRBJ2-3; v_gene: TRBV20-1; CDR3aa: SATPPGTGAFTDTQY
abundance: .; j_gene: TRBJ2-7; v_gene: TRBV15; CDR3aa: ATNSGRERYEQY
abundance: many; j_gene: TRBJ2-7; v_gene: TRBV6-5; CDR3aa: ASSYRRGGGEQY
abundance: many; j_gene: TRBJ1-4; v_gene: TRBV24-1; CDR3aa: ATSDWTAPHEKLF
abundance: .; j_gene: TRBJ2-1; v_gene: TRBV7-8; CDR3aa: ASSEASGRAVEQF
abundance: .; j_gene: TRBJ1-2; v_gene: TRBV7-2; CDR3aa: ASSSPTGVYGYT
abundance: .; j_gene: TRBJ2-7; v_gene: TRBV6-6; CDR3aa: ASRPGTGEREQY
abundance: .; j_gene: TRBJ2-3; v_gene: TRBV15; CDR3aa: ATSRDQGDTQY
abundance: .; j_gene: TRBJ1-1; v_gene: TRBV12-3/TRBV12-4; CDR3aa: GSSFGVNTEAF
abundance: once; j_gene: TRBJ1-6; v_gene: TRBV5-5; CDR3aa: ASSILDRGGSPLH
abundance: many; j_gene: TRBJ2-1; v_gene: TRBV5-1; CDR3aa: ASSWGRGIKYNEQF
abundance: .; j_gene: TRBJ1-1; v_gene: TRBV19; CDR3aa: ASRDVSDTEAF
abundance: .; j_gene: TRBJ1-2; v_gene: TRBV29-1; CDR3aa: SGTGPRGYT
abundance: many; j_gene: TRBJ1-4; v_gene: TRBV6-6; CDR3aa: ASSSGLNEKLF
abundance: many; j_gene: TRBJ2-7; v_gene: TRBV7-6; CDR3aa: ASSPGENYEQY
abundance: many; j_gene: TRBJ1-4; v_gene: TRBV12-3/TRBV12-4; CDR3aa: ASSSGQGGTTNEKLF
abundance: .; j_gene: TRBJ2-1; v_gene: TRBV6-4; CDR3aa: ASSERTVNPYNEQF
abundance: .; j_gene: TRBJ1-2; v_gene: TRBV12-3/TRBV12-4; CDR3aa: ASSLGSTGHYGYT
abundance: .; j_gene: TRBJ1-1; v_gene: TRBV5-5; CDR3aa: ASSPDRGWVNTEAF
abundance: .; j_gene: TRBJ1-2; v_gene: TRBV27; CDR3aa: ASRIRFGQGNYGYT
abundance: once; j_gene: TRBJ2-1; v_gene: TRBV2; CDR3aa: AKMSPNFNEQF
abundance: .; j_gene: TRBJ1-5; v_gene: TRBV6-5; CDR3aa: ASSWTGGDQPQH
abundance: .; j_gene: TRBJ1-5; v_gene: TRBV10-3; CDR3aa: AISDSTGRGNQPQH